The 28 T cell receptor beta chains in this list originate from one sample, sequenced in a study of control samples from healthy donors and cancer patients. TCRdb keeps only in-frame clones here, not all; method: immunoSEQ multiplex PCR. Counted here are 85,000 to 100,000 clones, 80% to 95% occurring once; the ten biggest clones make up over 8%. The sequenced sample was blood. The receptors shown here come from a man aged 18 to 30 in good health.

The chain employs TRBV5-4 and TRBJ1-1, with D unclear. Trimming stripped 1 base from V and 1 base from J, with 8 bases between. Germline CDR1 reads SGHNT; CDR2 reads YYREEE (reference sequence). The CDR3 runs to 14 residues. CDR3 amino acids: CASSLQEKNTEAFF. CDR3 coding DNA: TGTGCCAGCAGCTTGCAGGAGAAGAACACTGAAGCTTTCTTT.

This chain connects TRBV28 to TRBJ2-3; D call uncertain. Germline CDR1 reads MDHEN; CDR2 reads SYDVKM. CDR3 length: 15 amino acids. V lost 6 bases to trimming and J lost 1 base, with 14 bases between them. The chain's CDR3 is CASRPLRRRTDTQYF. In DNA, the CDR3 is TGTGCCAGCAGGCCCCTCAGGAGACGCACAGATACGCAGTATTTT.

This clone appeared a single time. The chain has TRBV19 and TRBJ2-7; D may match TRBD1 or TRBD2 (5 bases each). This CDR3 contains 11 residues. The V end lost 7 bases, the J end lost 5 bases, and 9 bases lay between the germline ends. In germline, CDR1 is LNHDA, CDR2 SQIVND (reference sequence). This chain's CDR3 is CASTEGHEQYF. CDR3 sequence (DNA): TGTGCCAGTACAGAGGGACACGAGCAGTACTTC.

V is TRBV7-6 and J is TRBJ2-7; 8 bases line up with TRBD1. After removal of 5 bases from V and 4 bases from J, the junction contained 10 bases not matched to a gene. Germline CDR1 and CDR2: SGHVS and FNYEAQ. CDR3 length: 15 residues. The CDR3, as DNA: TGTGCCAGCAGCCCCGATAGGACAGGGAAATACGAGCAGTACTTC. It yields the protein CASSPDRTGKYEQYF. The variable domain in full, completed from reference TRBV7-6 and TRBJ2-7, reads GAGVSQSPRYKVTKRGQDVALRCDPISGHVSLYWYRQALGQGPEFLTYFNYEAQQDKSGLPNDRFSAERPEGSISTLTIQRTEQRDSAMYRCASSPDRTGKYEQYFGPGTRLTVT.

J is TRBJ1-2 and V is TRBV6-1; TRBD1 might be the D (6 bases). V was clipped by 1 base and J by 8 bases, with 20 bases between them. CDR1 and CDR2 (germline): MNHNS, SASEGT. This CDR3 is built from 16 residues. CDR3 loop: CASSEVGGRAFWGYTF. DNA for the CDR3: TGTGCCAGCAGTGAAGTGGGGGGCAGGGCCTTCTGGGGCTACACCTTC.

The chain combines TRBV6-1 with TRBJ2-7; D possibly matches TRBD1 or TRBD2 (5 bases each). Germline-derived CDR1 and CDR2 are MNHNS and SASEGT. This CDR3 contains 14 residues. With 3 bases removed from V and 0 bases from J, the gap between germline ends came to 9 bases. CDR3 sequence (DNA): TGTGCCAGCAGTGACCGGGACCTCTCCTACGAGCAGTACTTC. Its protein is CASSDRDLSYEQYF.

The rearrangement joins TRBV27 to TRBJ2-3; 7 bases map to TRBD2. This CDR3 region has 16 residues. Looked up from germline, CDR1 is MNHEY and CDR2 is SMNVEV (reference sequence). V shed 7 bases and J 2 bases; nucleotides not matched to a gene: 12. This CDR3 is CASKIRGRAFTDTQYF. The CDR3 DNA is TGTGCCAGCAAGATTAGAGGGAGGGCCTTCACAGATACGCAGTATTTT.

The rearrangement uses TRBV21-1 and TRBJ2-5; the D segment call TRBD1 is taken from the table without a DNA check. TRBV21-1 is a pseudogene locus. The CDR3 is 15 residues long. The CDR3 DNA is TGTGCCAGCACTACCAACAGGATAAGAGGTGAGACCCAGTACTTC. Residues: CASTTNRIRGETQYF.

This sequence joins TRBV3-1 (or the pseudogene TRBV3-2) and TRBJ2-7; D ambiguous. Germline V gene data show CDR1 as LGHDT and CDR2 as YNNKEL (reference sequence). Trimming removed 3 bases at V and 2 bases at J, with 8 bases between. The CDR3 consists of 13 residues. The CDR3 reads CASSQGQPYEQYF. The CDR3 DNA is TGTGCCAGCAGCCAGGGCCAACCCTACGAGCAGTACTTC.

The V and J genes are TRBV29-1 and TRBJ1-2, with 10 positions matching TRBD1. This CDR3 has 15 amino acids. Germline assignment: CDR1 SQVTM and CDR2 ANQGSEA. The V gene end was trimmed by 8 bases and the J gene end by 0 bases; junction bases not matched to a gene: 9. The CDR3 spells CSSRTGGDSNYGYTF. The DNA of the CDR3 is TGCAGCTCAAGGACAGGGGGGGATTCTAACTATGGCTACACCTTC.

This chain links TRBV20-1 with TRBJ1-1; D ambiguous. The CDR3 is 11 residues long. Germline V gives CDR1 DFQATT, CDR2 SNEGSKA (reference sequence). V was cut by 7 bases and J by 6 bases, with 12 bases left in between. Here the CDR3 DNA reads TGCAGTGAAGGCCGAGGGCCTGAAGCTTTCTTT. This gives the protein CSEGRGPEAFF.

The chain employs TRBV5-6 and TRBJ2-2; D gene unclear. V lost 4 bases and J 4 bases, leaving 2 bases between the germline ends. CDR3 length: 11 amino acids. The V gene's germline CDR1 is SGHDT and CDR2 YYEEEE. The CDR3, as DNA: TGTGCCAGCAGCGTCACCGGGGAGCTGTTTTTT. This translates into CASSVTGELFF.

V and J are TRBV5-1 and TRBJ1-2; TRBD1 matches 8 bases. The CDR3 runs 14 residues. The germline V gene has CDR1 SGHRS and CDR2 YFSETQ. The V segment lost 4 bases and the J segment 4 bases; nucleotides outside the gene matches: 6. This chain's CDR3 is CASSGQGGGYGYTF. The CDR3 DNA reads as TGCGCCAGCAGCGGACAGGGAGGGGGCTATGGCTACACCTTC.

This chain connects TRBV19 to TRBJ1-5; TRBD1 aligns across 9 bases. The ends lost 0 bases at V and 4 bases at J; junction bases unmatched: 4. This CDR3 contains 16 residues. Germline CDR1 and CDR2: LNHDA and SQIVND (reference sequence). The CDR3, as DNA: TGTGCCAGTAGTATAGACGGGACAGGGTCAAATCAGCCCCAGCATTTT. This codes for CASSIDGTGSNQPQHF.

The chain links TRBV16 to TRBJ1-2; perhaps TRBD1 as D (6 bases). The CDR3 runs 15 residues. Between the trimmed V and J ends, which lost 0 bases and 6 bases, there was a span of 14 bases. From germline, CDR1 is KGHSY and CDR2 FQNENV. The CDR3, as DNA: TGTGCCAGCAGCCAATCATCCGGGGGCGGTGATGGCTACACCTTC. As protein: CASSQSSGGGDGYTF.

The chain uses TRBV5-1 and TRBJ2-6, with D uncertain. The CDR3 runs 15 residues. With 1 base removed from V and 4 bases from J, the gap between germline ends came to 9 bases. CDR1 and CDR2 from the germline V gene are SGHRS and YFSETQ. The CDR3 coding sequence is TGCGCCAGCAGCTTGTGGGTATTGGGGGCCAACGTCCTGACTTTC. Protein sequence: CASSLWVLGANVLTF.

The V and J genes are TRBV7-9 and TRBJ2-1, with D unresolved. The CDR3 extends over 16 amino acids. V was trimmed by 1 base and J by 4 bases, leaving 14 bases between them. Per the germline V gene, CDR1 is SEHNR and CDR2 is FQNEAQ (reference sequence). In DNA, the CDR3 is TGTGCCAGCAGCTTAGGTTCGTCAGGTTCGTACAATGAGCAGTTCTTC. Translated, it gives CASSLGSSGSYNEQFF.

This chain uses TRBV2 with TRBJ1-4, with D perhaps matching TRBD1 (5 bases). V lost 7 bases and J lost 4, with 16 bases in between. The CDR3 extends over 15 amino acids. Germline assignment: CDR1 SNHLY and CDR2 FYNNEI. CDR3 protein: CASIRNGGVNEKLFF. The CDR3 bases are TGTGCCAGCATCCGAAATGGAGGGGTTAATGAAAAACTGTTTTTT.

The J gene is TRBJ2-3, the V gene TRBV7-7, with 7 bases matching TRBD2. Germline V gene sequence: CDR1 SSHAT, CDR2 FNYEAQ (reference sequence). CDR3 length equals 15 residues. J gave up 0 bases and V 5 bases, and 5 bases lay outside the gene matches. CDR3 sequence reads: CASSQISGSTDTQYF. The CDR3 DNA reads TGTGCCAGCAGCCAAATTAGCGGGAGCACAGATACGCAGTATTTT.

This clone was seen once. The V gene is TRBV5-1, the J gene TRBJ2-1; D is unresolved. Germline V gene lookup returns CDR1 SGHRS and CDR2 YFSETQ. Trimming removed 2 bases from V and 0 bases from J, with 3 bases in between. The CDR3 runs 13 residues. CDR3 nucleotide sequence: TGCGCCAGCAGCTTAGGCTCCTACAATGAGCAGTTCTTC. Translation gives CASSLGSYNEQFF.

The rearrangement uses TRBV7-3 and TRBJ1-3, with unresolved D. The CDR3 consists of 13 residues. Trimming removed 1 base at V and 4 bases at J, with 5 bases between. Per germline, CDR1 SGHTA and CDR2 FQGTGA. CDR3 bases: TGTGCCAGCAGCTTAATAGGAGGAAACACCATATATTTT. Its protein is CASSLIGGNTIYF.

The table lists this clone with a count of one. The CDR3 reads CASTFREDQNTEAFF. The CDR3 region has the DNA TGTGCCAGCACCTTCCGGGAGGATCAGAACACTGAAGCTTTCTTT. The chain couples TRBV7-9 to TRBJ1-1, with no clear D. Trimming stripped 7 bases from V and 1 base from J, with 16 bases between. This CDR3 region has 15 residues. CDR1 and CDR2 from the germline V gene are SEHNR and FQNEAQ (reference sequence). The variable domain in full, completed from reference TRBV7-9 and TRBJ1-1, reads DTGVSQNPRHKITKRGQNVTFRCDPISEHNRLYWYRQTLGQGPEFLTYFQNEAQLEKSRLLSDRFSAERPKGSFSTLEIQRTEQGDSAMYLCASTFREDQNTEAFFGQGTRLTVV.

This rearrangement joins TRBV2 to TRBJ2-4; 7 nucleotides align to TRBD2. In germline, CDR1 is SNHLY, CDR2 FYNNEI. CDR3 length: 12 amino acids. J was trimmed by 5 bases and V by 8 bases; bases with no gene match: 3. CDR3 in DNA: TGTGCCAGCTCGGGACTACAAAACATTCAGTACTTC. Its translation is CASSGLQNIQYF.

This chain joins TRBV15 and TRBJ2-7; D not resolved. V was pared by 0 bases and J by 3 bases, with 6 bases between. CDR1 and CDR2 from the germline V gene are LNHNV and YYDKDF (reference sequence). This CDR3 spans 13 amino acids. Here the CDR3 reads CATSRENSYEQYF. CDR3 DNA sequence: TGTGCCACCAGCAGAGAGAACAGCTACGAGCAGTACTTC.

The CDR3 sequence: CASSEPGRATNEKLFF. CDR3 nucleotide sequence: TGTGCCAGCAGTGAACCTGGGAGAGCAACTAATGAAAAACTGTTTTTT. The J gene is TRBJ1-4, the V gene TRBV2; D is ambiguous. Germline V lookup: CDR1 SNHLY, CDR2 FYNNEI. CDR3 length equals 16 residues. V gave up 2 bases and J gave up 0 bases, with 10 bases separating them.

The chain is built from TRBV5-1 and TRBJ1-2, with D possibly matching TRBD1 (5 bases). The CDR3 length is 14 residues. Looked up from germline, CDR1 is SGHRS and CDR2 is YFSETQ. With 0 bases removed from V and 7 bases from J, the gap between germline ends came to 13 bases. Here the CDR3 reads CASSLGGAAGGYTF. CDR3 nucleotide sequence: TGCGCCAGCAGCTTGGGGGGCGCGGCCGGTGGCTACACCTTC.

The rearrangement joins TRBV19 to TRBJ2-1, with D possibly matching TRBD2 (6 bases). V was pared by 5 bases and J by 4 bases, with 15 bases between. The CDR3 is 15 amino acids. Germline V lookup: CDR1 LNHDA, CDR2 SQIVND (reference sequence). CDR3 in DNA: TGTGCCAGTAGTCTTCGGGGAGCGGGTTACAATGAGCAGTTCTTC. This sequence encodes CASSLRGAGYNEQFF.

This clone was seen just once. The rearrangement uses TRBV30 and TRBJ1-2; 7 bases fit TRBD1. Germline loops: CDR1 GTSNPN, CDR2 SVGIG (reference sequence). V shed 2 bases, J shed 4 bases, and the junction held 13 bases outside the gene matches. The length of the CDR3 is 16 residues. In DNA form, the CDR3 reads TGTGCCTGGAGTTGGATATACGGGACAGAGACCTATGGCTACACCTTC. This gives the protein CAWSWIYGTETYGYTF.